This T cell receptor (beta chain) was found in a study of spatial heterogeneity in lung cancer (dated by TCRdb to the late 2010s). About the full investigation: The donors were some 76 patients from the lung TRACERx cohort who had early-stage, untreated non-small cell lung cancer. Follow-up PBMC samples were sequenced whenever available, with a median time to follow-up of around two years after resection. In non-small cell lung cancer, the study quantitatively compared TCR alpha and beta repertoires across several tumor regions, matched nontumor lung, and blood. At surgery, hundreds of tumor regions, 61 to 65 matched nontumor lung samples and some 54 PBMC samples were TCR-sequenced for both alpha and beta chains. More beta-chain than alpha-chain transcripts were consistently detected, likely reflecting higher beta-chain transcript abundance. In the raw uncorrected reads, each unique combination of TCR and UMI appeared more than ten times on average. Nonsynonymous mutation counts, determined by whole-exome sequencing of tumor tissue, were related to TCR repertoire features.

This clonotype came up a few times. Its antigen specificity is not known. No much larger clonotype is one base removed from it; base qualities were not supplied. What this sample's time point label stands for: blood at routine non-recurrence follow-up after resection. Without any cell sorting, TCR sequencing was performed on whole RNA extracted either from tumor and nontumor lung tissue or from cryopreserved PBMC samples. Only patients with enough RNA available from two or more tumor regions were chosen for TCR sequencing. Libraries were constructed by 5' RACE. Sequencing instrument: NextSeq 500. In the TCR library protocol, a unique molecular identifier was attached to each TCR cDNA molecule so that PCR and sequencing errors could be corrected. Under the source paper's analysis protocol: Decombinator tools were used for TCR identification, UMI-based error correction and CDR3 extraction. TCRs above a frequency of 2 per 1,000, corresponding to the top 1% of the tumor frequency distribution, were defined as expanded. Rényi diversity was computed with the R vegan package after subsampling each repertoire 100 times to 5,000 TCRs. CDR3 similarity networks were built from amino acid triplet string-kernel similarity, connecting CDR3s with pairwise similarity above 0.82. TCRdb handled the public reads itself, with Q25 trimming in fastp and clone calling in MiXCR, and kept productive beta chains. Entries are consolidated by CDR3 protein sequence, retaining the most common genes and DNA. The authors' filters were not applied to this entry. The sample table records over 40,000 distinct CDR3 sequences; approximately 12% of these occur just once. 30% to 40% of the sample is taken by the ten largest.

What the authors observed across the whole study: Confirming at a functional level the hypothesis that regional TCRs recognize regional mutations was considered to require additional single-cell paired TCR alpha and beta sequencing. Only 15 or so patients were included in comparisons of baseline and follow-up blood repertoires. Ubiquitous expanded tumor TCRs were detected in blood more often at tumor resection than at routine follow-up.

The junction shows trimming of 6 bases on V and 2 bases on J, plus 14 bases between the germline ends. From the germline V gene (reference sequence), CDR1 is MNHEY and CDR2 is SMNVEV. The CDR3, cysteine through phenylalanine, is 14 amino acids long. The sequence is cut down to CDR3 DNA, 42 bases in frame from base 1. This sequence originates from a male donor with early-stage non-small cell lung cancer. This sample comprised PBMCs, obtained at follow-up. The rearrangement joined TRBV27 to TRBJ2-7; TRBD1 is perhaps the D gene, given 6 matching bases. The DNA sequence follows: TGTGCCAGCAGGACAGGATCCCTCACCTACGAGCAGTACTTC. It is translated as CASRTGSLTYEQYF.